This passage covers 23 T cell receptor beta chains from one sample sequenced in a study of CD8 T cells in Susac syndrome. When the RNA was reverse transcribed, random hexamers were used with an input of roughly 0.45 to 1 ug. MiXCR was run by TCRdb on the immunoSEQ multiplex PCR reads, yielding one entry per CDR3 protein. The sample yields about 300,000 distinct CDR3 sequences, around 89% seen once. Source material: CD8+ T cells from PBMCs. These receptors originate from a human donor with multiple sclerosis.

V is TRBV15 and J is TRBJ2-1, with no clear D. With 8 bases removed from V and 4 bases from J, the gap between germline ends came to 9 bases. Germline lookup yields CDR1 LNHNV and CDR2 YYDKDF (reference sequence). The CDR3 covers 12 residues. The CDR3 here is CATASEYNEQFF. As DNA, the CDR3 is TGTGCCACCGCGAGCGAATACAATGAGCAGTTCTTC.

This chain uses TRBV6-1 with TRBJ2-7; possibly TRBD1 or TRBD2 for D (6 bases each). Looked up from germline, CDR1 is MNHNS and CDR2 is SASEGT. This CDR3 is built from 15 residues. V was clipped by 6 bases and J by 5 bases, with 20 bases between them. The CDR3 bases are TGTGCCAGCAGCCTACAGGGAGGTGATTCCAACGAGCAGTACTTC. Residues: CASSLQGGDSNEQYF.

This chain uses TRBV25-1 with TRBJ2-4, with D unresolved. The CDR3 has 12 amino acids. Trimming took off 5 bases at V and 5 bases at J, with 7 bases between the two ends. CDR1 and CDR2 (germline): MGHDK, SYGVNS. The CDR3 protein is CASSQLENIQYF. In DNA form, the CDR3 reads TGTGCCAGCAGTCAACTCGAAAACATTCAGTACTTC.

This chain's CDR3 is CASSLSGELNEQFF. CDR3 bases: TGTGCCAGCAGTTTATCCGGCGAACTCAATGAGCAGTTCTTC. This chain links TRBV27 with TRBJ2-1; no reliable D call. V was trimmed by 0 bases and J by 6 bases, leaving 9 bases between them. CDR1 and CDR2 from the germline V gene are MNHEY and SMNVEV (reference sequence). CDR3 length: 14 residues.

This chain links TRBV7-2 with TRBJ1-2; 7 bases line up with TRBD1. The germline V gene encodes CDR1 SGHTA and CDR2 FQGNSA. This CDR3 is built from 15 residues. V shed 1 base and J 4 bases; nucleotides not matched to a gene: 6. The CDR3 reads CASSLGGQPLYGYTF. For the CDR3, the DNA is TGTGCCAGCAGCTTAGGGGGACAGCCCCTCTATGGCTACACCTTC.

This clonotype was found once. The chain recombines TRBV20-1 with TRBJ2-7; 7 nucleotides agree with TRBD2. The CDR3 length is 14 residues. CDR1 is DFQATT, CDR2 SNEGSKA, per germline (reference sequence). The J segment lost 2 bases and the V segment lost 1 base, leaving 5 bases of the junction unmatched. In DNA, the CDR3 is TGCAGTGCTAGAGGTCAACTAGCGACCTACGAGCAGTACTTC. Amino acids: CSARGQLATYEQYF.

The chain links TRBV2 to TRBJ2-1, with D perhaps matching TRBD2 (7 bases). CDR1 is SNHLY, CDR2 FYNNEI, per germline. V was pared by 10 bases and J by 12 bases, with 16 bases between. This CDR3 region has 11 residues. CDR3 loop: CAIRRGAVQFF. DNA of the CDR3: TGTGCCATTCGTCGGGGGGCGGTGCAGTTCTTC.

The chain carries TRBV20-1 and TRBJ1-5; D perhaps matches TRBD1 (5 bases). CDR1 is DFQATT and CDR2 is SNEGSKA in the germline V gene (reference sequence). The CDR3 extends over 15 amino acids. V lost 3 bases, J lost 5 bases, and 17 bases lay in between. In DNA, the CDR3 is TGCAGTGCTAGTAGGAGGGCCGGAGGGGATCAGCCCCAGCATTTT. This codes for CSASRRAGGDQPQHF.

The chain uses TRBV3-1 and TRBJ2-5; D remains unclear. V shed 6 bases and J shed 5 bases, with 13 bases lying between them. The CDR3 has 13 amino acids. The germline V gene has CDR1 LGHDT and CDR2 YNNKEL (reference sequence). The CDR3 here is CASRPLGGETQYF. In DNA form, the CDR3 reads TGTGCCAGCAGACCCCTAGGTGGGGAGACCCAGTACTTC.

The V gene is TRBV6-1, the J gene TRBJ1-5, with D possibly being TRBD1 (5 bases). Trimming removed 0 bases from V and 4 bases from J, with 10 bases in between. Germline CDR1 and CDR2: MNHNS and SASEGT. CDR3 length: 15 amino acids. This CDR3 is CASSEAHRRNQPQHF. The CDR3 DNA is TGTGCCAGCAGTGAAGCCCACAGGAGGAATCAGCCCCAGCATTTT.

The chain is built from TRBV9 and TRBJ2-1, with 9 bases that match TRBD1. The CDR3 has 15 amino acids. Germline V lookup: CDR1 SGDLS, CDR2 YYNGEE. The ends lost 4 bases at V and 4 bases at J; junction bases unmatched: 6. CDR3 region: CASSPDGQGYNEQFF. CDR3 bases: TGTGCCAGCAGCCCGGACGGACAGGGGTACAATGAGCAGTTCTTC.

The chain employs TRBV9 and TRBJ1-2, with D perhaps TRBD1 (5 bases). The CDR3 has 15 amino acids. Germline CDR1 and CDR2: SGDLS and YYNGEE. Trimming removed 2 bases from V and 3 bases from J, with 14 bases in between. CDR3 DNA sequence: TGTGCCAGCAGCGTCCGGGACCCGGACCACTATGGCTACACCTTC. This translates into CASSVRDPDHYGYTF.

This clonotype was observed a handful of times. The chain combines TRBV6-1 with TRBJ1-2, with no clear D. Germline V gives CDR1 MNHNS, CDR2 SASEGT. The CDR3 length is 12 residues. V was clipped by 11 bases and J by 8 bases, with 18 bases between them. The CDR3 protein is CAAGITASGYTF. The CDR3 region has the DNA TGTGCCGCGGGAATTACTGCGTCGGGCTACACCTTC.

This clonotype was detected once. This chain connects TRBV2 to TRBJ1-4; D gene unclear. In germline, CDR1 is SNHLY, CDR2 FYNNEI. The CDR3 has 15 residues. V lost 2 bases and J lost 4, with 11 bases in between. CDR3 DNA: TGTGCCAGCAGTGAATCCATTCGTTTTAATGAAAAACTGTTTTTT. It encodes CASSESIRFNEKLFF.

The V gene is TRBV7-9, the J gene TRBJ2-4; weak D call: TRBD2 (5 bases). CDR3 length: 15 amino acids. In germline, CDR1 is SEHNR, CDR2 FQNEAQ (reference sequence). V was trimmed by 5 bases and J by 6 bases, leaving 17 bases between them. CDR3: CASSPEGATGNIQYF. Written as DNA, the CDR3 is TGTGCCAGCAGCCCCGAGGGCGCGACCGGAAACATTCAGTACTTC.

This clonotype was recorded a few times. The V call is TRBV7-6, the J call TRBJ2-1; no firm D call. Germline V gene sequence: CDR1 SGHVS, CDR2 FNYEAQ. CDR3 size: 11 residues. Trimming removed 4 bases at V and 9 bases at J, with 7 bases between. The CDR3 bases are TGTGCCAGCAGCTCTTCGGGTGAGCAGTTCTTC. The encoded protein is CASSSSGEQFF.

This chain links TRBV18 with TRBJ1-5; 9 positions match TRBD1. The CDR3 consists of 14 residues. The germline V gene has CDR1 KGHSH and CDR2 LQKENI. Germline trimming cut 4 bases from V and 6 bases from J; bases unmatched to any gene: 4. CDR3 in DNA: TGTGCCAGCTCACTGGGGACAGGGAGTCAGCCCCAGCATTTT. This sequence encodes CASSLGTGSQPQHF.

This clonotype has more than one count but fewer than ten. The CDR3 bases are TGTGCCAGCAGCTTTGGGGCCGGCTACGAGCAGTACTTC. The encoded protein is CASSFGAGYEQYF. V usage is TRBV11-2 and J usage is TRBJ2-7, with D possibly matching TRBD1 (5 bases). The CDR3 has 13 residues. The V gene lost 3 bases and the J gene lost 3 bases, with 9 bases spanning the gap. Germline CDR1 is SGHAT and CDR2 is FQNNGV.

The rearrangement uses TRBV24-1 and TRBJ2-1; 7 nucleotides match TRBD1. In germline, CDR1 is KGHDR, CDR2 SFDVKD. The CDR3 has 16 residues. V lost 3 bases, J lost 5 bases, and 9 bases stayed unmatched. CDR3 loop: CATSDPNRTGDNEQFF. CDR3 coding DNA: TGTGCCACCAGTGATCCAAACCGGACAGGAGACAATGAGCAGTTCTTC.

This chain joins TRBV19 and TRBJ2-1, with D possibly matching TRBD1 (6 bases). The CDR3 runs 11 residues. Germline CDR1 LNHDA, CDR2 SQIVND (reference sequence). The CDR3 DNA is TGTGGGACAGAGGCTAACAATGAGCAGTTCTTC. Translation gives CGTEANNEQFF.

The CDR3: CATRLPLSTDTQYF. In nucleotides, the CDR3 is TGTGCCACTCGACTCCCGCTCTCGACAGATACGCAGTATTTT. The chain employs TRBV7-9 and TRBJ2-3; D call uncertain. From germline, CDR1 is SEHNR and CDR2 FQNEAQ (reference sequence). This CDR3 comprises 14 residues. Trimming pared 10 bases from V and 3 bases from J, leaving 17 bases between.

This clonotype has only a few counts. The chain has TRBV14 and TRBJ2-7; D is tentatively TRBD1 or TRBD2 (5 bases each). The CDR3 is 15 residues long. Germline loops: CDR1 SGHDN, CDR2 FVKESK. Trimming removed 0 bases at V and 7 bases at J, with 16 bases between. The CDR3 region has the DNA TGTGCCAGCAGCCAAGATTCCCAGGGTACTAGGGAGCAGTACTTC. Its translation is CASSQDSQGTREQYF.

This sequence joins TRBV30 and TRBJ2-7; D uncertain. Germline values: CDR1 GTSNPN, CDR2 SVGIG (reference sequence). Trimming left V 0 bases short and J 5 bases short, with 11 bases between. This CDR3 comprises 13 residues. DNA for the CDR3: TGTGCCTGGAGTGTAGGTACGGCCCACGAGCAGTACTTC. This translates into CAWSVGTAHEQYF.